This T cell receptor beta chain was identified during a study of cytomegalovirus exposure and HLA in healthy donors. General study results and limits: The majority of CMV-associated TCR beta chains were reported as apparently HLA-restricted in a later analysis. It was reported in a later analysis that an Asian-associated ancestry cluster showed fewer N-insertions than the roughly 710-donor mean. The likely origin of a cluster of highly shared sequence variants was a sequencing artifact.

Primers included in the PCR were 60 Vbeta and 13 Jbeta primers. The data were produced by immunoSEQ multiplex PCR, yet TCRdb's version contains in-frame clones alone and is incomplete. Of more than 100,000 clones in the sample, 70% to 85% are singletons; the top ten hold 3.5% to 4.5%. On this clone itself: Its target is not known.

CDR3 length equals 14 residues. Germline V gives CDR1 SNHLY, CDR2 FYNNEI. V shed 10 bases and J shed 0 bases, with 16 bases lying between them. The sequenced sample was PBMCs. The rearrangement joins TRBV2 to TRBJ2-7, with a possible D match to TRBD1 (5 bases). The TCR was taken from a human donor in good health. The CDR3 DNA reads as TGTGCCACCTCCTCTGACCAGGGCTCCTACGAGCAGTACTTC. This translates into CATSSDQGSYEQYF.